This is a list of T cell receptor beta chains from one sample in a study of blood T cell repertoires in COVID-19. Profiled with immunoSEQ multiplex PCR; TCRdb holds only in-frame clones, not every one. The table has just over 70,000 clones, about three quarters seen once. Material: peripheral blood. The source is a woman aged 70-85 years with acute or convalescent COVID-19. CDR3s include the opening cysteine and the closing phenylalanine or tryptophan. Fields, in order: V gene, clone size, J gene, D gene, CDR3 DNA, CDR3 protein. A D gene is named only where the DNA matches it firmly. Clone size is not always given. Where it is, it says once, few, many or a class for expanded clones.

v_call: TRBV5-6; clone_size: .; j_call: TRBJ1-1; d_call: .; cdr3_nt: TGTGCCAGCAGCTCCTCAGGGTTGGCTGAAGCTTTCTTT; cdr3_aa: CASSSSGLAEAFF
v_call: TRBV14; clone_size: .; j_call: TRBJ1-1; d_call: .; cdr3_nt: TGTGCCAGCAGCCGTAGGACAACCGATGAAGCTTTCTTT; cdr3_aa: CASSRRTTDEAFF
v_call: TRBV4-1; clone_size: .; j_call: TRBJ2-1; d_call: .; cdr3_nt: TGCGCCAGCAGCCAAGAAGGCGGGGTATCCTACAATGAGCAGTTCTTC; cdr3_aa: CASSQEGGVSYNEQFF
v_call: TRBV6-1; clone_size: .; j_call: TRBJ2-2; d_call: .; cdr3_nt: TGTGCCAGCAGTGAAGGTACGGGGGGCCTGAACACCGGGGAGCTGTTTTTT; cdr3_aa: CASSEGTGGLNTGELFF
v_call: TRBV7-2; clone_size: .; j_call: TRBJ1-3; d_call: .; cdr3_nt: TGTGCCAGCAGCGGGGCTAGGACAGTGGGGAACACCATATATTTT; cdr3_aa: CASSGARTVGNTIYF
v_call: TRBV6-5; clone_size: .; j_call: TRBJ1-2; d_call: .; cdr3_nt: TGTGCCAGCAATTCCGAAAGGCGGGCGAACTATGGCTACACCTTC; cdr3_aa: CASNSERRANYGYTF
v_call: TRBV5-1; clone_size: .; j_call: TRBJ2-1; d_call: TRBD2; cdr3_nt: TGCGCCAGCAGCTTGGTGGGGGTAGGGACTAGCGGGAGGAGCTCCTACAATGAGCAGTTCTTC; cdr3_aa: CASSLVGVGTSGRSSYNEQFF
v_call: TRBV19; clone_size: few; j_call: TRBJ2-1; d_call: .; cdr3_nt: TGTGCCAGTAGTATGGTCGCTCTCGGGGAGCAGTTCTTC; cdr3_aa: CASSMVALGEQFF
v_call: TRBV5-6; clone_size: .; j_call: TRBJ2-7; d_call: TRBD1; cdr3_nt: TGTGCCAGCAGCTCATGGGGGACAGGGGGCCCCTCCTACGAGCAGTACTTC; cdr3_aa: CASSSWGTGGPSYEQYF
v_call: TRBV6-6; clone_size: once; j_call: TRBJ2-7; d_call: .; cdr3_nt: TGTGCCAGCGGGCCTGACTCCTACGAGCAGTACTTC; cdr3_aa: CASGPDSYEQYF
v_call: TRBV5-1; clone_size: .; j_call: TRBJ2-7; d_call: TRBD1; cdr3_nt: TGCGCCAGCAGCTTACCGGGACAGGGTACCCACGAGCAGTACTTC; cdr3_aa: CASSLPGQGTHEQYF
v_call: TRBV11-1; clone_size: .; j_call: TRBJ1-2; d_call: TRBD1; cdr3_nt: TGTGCCAGCAGCTTTGTACAGGGGGACCCCTATGGCTACACCTTC; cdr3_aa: CASSFVQGDPYGYTF
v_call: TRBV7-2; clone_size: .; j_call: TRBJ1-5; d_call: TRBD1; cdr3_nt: TGTGCCAGCAGCTCAGGGGACAGGGACAATCAGCCCCAGCATTTT; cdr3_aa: CASSSGDRDNQPQHF
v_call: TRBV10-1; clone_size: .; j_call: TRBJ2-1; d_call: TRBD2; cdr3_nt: TGCGCCAGCAGTGGAATAACTAGCGGGAGGGCATTGGATCAGAAGCAGTTCTTC; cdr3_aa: CASSGITSGRALDQKQFF
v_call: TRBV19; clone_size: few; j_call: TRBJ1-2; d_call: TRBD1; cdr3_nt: TGTGCCAGTAGTTGGAGGGCGAACAGGGGGTCTAACTATGGCTACACCTTC; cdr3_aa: CASSWRANRGSNYGYTF
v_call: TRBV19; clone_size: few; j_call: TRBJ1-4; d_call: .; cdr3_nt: TGTGCCAGTAGTCCTATGAGGCTCGGGGTGTTTTTT; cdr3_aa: CASSPMRLGVFF
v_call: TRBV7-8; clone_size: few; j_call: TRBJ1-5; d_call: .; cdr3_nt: TGTGCCAGCAGCCCCGCCGGGTTGGGCAATCAGCCCCAGCATTTT; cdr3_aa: CASSPAGLGNQPQHF
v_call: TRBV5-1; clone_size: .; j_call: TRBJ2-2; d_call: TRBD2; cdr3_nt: TGCGCCAGCAAACCCAGCGGGAGGGCCCCCGGGGAGCTGTTTTTT; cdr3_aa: CASKPSGRAPGELFF
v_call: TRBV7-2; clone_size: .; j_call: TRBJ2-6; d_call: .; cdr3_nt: TGTGCCAGCAGACTGAGCCGCTCTGGGGCCAACGTCCTGACTTTC; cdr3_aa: CASRLSRSGANVLTF
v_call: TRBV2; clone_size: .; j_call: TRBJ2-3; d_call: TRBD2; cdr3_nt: TGTGCCAGCAGTGGAGTTGGGAGGGACACAGATACGCAGTATTTT; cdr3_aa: CASSGVGRDTDTQYF
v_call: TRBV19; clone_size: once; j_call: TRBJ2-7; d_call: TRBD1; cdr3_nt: TGTGCCAGTAGTATCAGCCAGGGGGCGACCTACGAGCAGTACTTC; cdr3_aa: CASSISQGATYEQYF
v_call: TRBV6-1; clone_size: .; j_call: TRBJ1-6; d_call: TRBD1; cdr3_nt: TGTGCCACCAAGACAGGGGAAGGATCACCCCTCCACTTT; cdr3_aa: CATKTGEGSPLHF
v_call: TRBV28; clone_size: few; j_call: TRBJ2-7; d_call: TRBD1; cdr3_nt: TGTGCCAGCAGGAGGACAGGGGGCTACGAGCAGTACTTC; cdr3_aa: CASRRTGGYEQYF
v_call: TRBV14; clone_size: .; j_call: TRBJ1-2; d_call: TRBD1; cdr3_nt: TGTGCCAGCAGCCGCACAGGGGGCGGCTATGGCTACACCTTC; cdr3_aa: CASSRTGGGYGYTF
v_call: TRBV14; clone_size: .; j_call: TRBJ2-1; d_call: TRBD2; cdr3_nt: TGTGCCAGCAGCCCCAAAAGAGGTGCTAGCGGGAGGGCCACGTTCAATGAGCAGTTCTTC; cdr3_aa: CASSPKRGASGRATFNEQFF
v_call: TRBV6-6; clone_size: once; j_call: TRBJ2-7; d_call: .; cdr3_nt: TGTGCCAGCAGCCACCCGTCCGGGAGCTCCTACGAGCAGTACTTC; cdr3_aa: CASSHPSGSSYEQYF
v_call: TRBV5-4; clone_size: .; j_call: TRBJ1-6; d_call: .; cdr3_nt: TGTGCCAGCTGGACTTCCATGAGCTCCTATAATTCACCCCTCCACTTT; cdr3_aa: CASWTSMSSYNSPLHF
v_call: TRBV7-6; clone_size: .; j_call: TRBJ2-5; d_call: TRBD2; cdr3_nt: TGTGCCAGCAGCTTAGCGCTAGCGGGAGGTGCGGAGACCCAGTACTTC; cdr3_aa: CASSLALAGGAETQYF
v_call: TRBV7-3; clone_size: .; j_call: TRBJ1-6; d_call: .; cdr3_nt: TGTGCCAGCAGTGGGAGCAGCTCCTATAATTCACCCCTCCACTTT; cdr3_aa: CASSGSSSYNSPLHF
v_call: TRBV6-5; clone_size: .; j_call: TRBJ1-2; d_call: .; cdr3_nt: TGTGCCAGCAGTAACGGGGGAGGAATGGGTGGCTACACCTTC; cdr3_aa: CASSNGGGMGGYTF
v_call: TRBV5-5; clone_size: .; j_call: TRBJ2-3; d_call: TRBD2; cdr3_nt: TGTGCCAGCACCTGGGGGGACTACACAGATACGCAGTATTTT; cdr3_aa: CASTWGDYTDTQYF
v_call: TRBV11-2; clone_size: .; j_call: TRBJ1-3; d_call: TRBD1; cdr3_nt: TGTGCCAGCAGCCGGACAGGGCTTGGAAACACCATATATTTT; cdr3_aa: CASSRTGLGNTIYF
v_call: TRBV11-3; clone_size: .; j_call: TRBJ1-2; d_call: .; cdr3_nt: TGTGCCAGCAGCTTCTGTTTAGGCAAGGACAGCAAAGCTAACTATGGCTACACCTTC; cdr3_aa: CASSFCLGKDSKANYGYTF
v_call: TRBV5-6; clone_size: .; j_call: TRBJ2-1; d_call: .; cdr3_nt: TGTGCCAGCAGCAATAAAGCAATCAATGAGCAGTTCTTC; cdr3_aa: CASSNKAINEQFF
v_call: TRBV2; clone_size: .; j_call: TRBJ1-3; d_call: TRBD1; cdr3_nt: TGTGCCAGCAGTTCTGCGGGACAGGGGGCAACATATGGAAACACCATATATTTT; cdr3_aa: CASSSAGQGATYGNTIYF
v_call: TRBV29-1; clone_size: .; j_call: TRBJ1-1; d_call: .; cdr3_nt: TGCAGCGTTTTAGAGGACATGGGAGCTTTCTTT; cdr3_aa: CSVLEDMGAFF
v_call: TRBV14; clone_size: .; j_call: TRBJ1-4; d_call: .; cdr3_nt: TGTGCCAGCAGCCAAGAAAGGGGGGAAAAACTGTTTTTT; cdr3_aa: CASSQERGEKLFF
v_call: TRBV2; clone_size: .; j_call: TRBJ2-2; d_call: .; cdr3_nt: TGTGCCAGCAGGCTAGGACGGGGGGCGCGCGGCACCGGGGAGCTGTTTTTT; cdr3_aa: CASRLGRGARGTGELFF
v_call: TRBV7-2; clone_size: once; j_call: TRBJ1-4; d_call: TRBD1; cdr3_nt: TGTGCCAGCAGCCCCTTAGACAGGGGGCATGAAAAACTGTTTTTT; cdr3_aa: CASSPLDRGHEKLFF
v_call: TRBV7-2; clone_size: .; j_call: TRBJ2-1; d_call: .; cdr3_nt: TGTGCCAGCAGCTTAGAGAGCGGAGCCTACAATGAGCAGTTCTTC; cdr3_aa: CASSLESGAYNEQFF
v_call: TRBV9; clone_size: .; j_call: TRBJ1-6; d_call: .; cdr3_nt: TGTGCCAGCAGCGGAGTACAGGGCTCGAATTCACCCCTCCACTTT; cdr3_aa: CASSGVQGSNSPLHF
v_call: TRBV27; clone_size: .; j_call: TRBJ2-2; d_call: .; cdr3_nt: TGTGCCAGCAGTTGGGGGGGCCCCGGGGAGCTGTTTTTT; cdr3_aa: CASSWGGPGELFF
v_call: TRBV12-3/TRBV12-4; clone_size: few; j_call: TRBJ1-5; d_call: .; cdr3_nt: TGTGCCAGCAGTTGGGGGGGAAATCAGCCCCAGCATTTT; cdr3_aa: CASSWGGNQPQHF
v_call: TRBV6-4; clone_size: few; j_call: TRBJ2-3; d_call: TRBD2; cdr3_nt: TGTGCCAGCAGTGCCAGCGGGGGGTCCACAGATACGCAGTATTTT; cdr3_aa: CASSASGGSTDTQYF
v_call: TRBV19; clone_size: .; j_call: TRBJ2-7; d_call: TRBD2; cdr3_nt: TGTGCCTGTAGCGGGAGATCCAGCGAGCAGTACTTC; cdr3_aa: CACSGRSSEQYF
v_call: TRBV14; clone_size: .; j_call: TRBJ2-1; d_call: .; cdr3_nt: TGTGCCAGCAGCCAAGGACTCGGCTACAATGAGCAGTTCTTC; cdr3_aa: CASSQGLGYNEQFF
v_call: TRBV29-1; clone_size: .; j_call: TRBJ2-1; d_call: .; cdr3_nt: TGCAGCGTTGAGTTAGGGGCCGAAGACTACAATGAGCAGTTCTTC; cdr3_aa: CSVELGAEDYNEQFF
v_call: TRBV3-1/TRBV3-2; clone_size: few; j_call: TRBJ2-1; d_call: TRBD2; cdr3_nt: TGTGCCAGCAGCCAAGGCGGACTAGCGGGAAGAAATGAGCAGTTCTTC; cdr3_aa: CASSQGGLAGRNEQFF
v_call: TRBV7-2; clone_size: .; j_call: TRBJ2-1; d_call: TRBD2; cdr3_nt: TGTGCCAGCAAGAGAACCGGGACTAGCACCGGTGAGCAGTTCTTC; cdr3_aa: CASKRTGTSTGEQFF
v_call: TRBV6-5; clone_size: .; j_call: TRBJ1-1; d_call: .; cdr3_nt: TGTGCCAGCAGTTACTCGAGTTCCCCTCCCCTGCAAGCTTTCTTT; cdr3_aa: CASSYSSSPPLQAFF
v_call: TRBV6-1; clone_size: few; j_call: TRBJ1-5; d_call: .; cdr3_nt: TGTGCCAGCAGTGGGCGGGAGGGAGGAGGGGCTCAGCCCCAGCATTTT; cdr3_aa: CASSGREGGGAQPQHF
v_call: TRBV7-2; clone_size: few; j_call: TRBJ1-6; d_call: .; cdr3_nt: TGTGCCAGCAGCTTAGTGGGAAGGGGTGATTCACCCCTCCACTTT; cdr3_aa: CASSLVGRGDSPLHF
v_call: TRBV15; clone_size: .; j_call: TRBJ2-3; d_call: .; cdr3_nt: TGTGCCACCAGCCTCGGAGGTAGCACAGATACGCAGTATTTT; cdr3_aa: CATSLGGSTDTQYF
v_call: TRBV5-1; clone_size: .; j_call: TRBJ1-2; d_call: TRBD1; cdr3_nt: TGCGCCAGCAGTTTTACCGGACAGGCCAAGGAAGGCTACACCTTC; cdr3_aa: CASSFTGQAKEGYTF